The clone carrying this T cell receptor (beta chain) was counted a few times. TCRdb's table, derived via immunoSEQ multiplex PCR, lists solely in-frame clones and lacks some. The sample lists roughly 260,000 clones; around 87% were seen once. The sample is drawn from a study of blood T cell repertoires in COVID-19. The CDR3 loop spans 13 amino acids. The V gene end was trimmed by 5 bases and the J gene end by 10 bases; junction bases not matched to a gene: 7. Germline CDR1 is SGHTA and CDR2 is FQGTGA. Input material: peripheral blood. The V call is TRBV7-3, the J call TRBJ2-1, with 8 bases fitting TRBD2. The TCR comes from a woman in her forties or fifties with acute or convalescent COVID-19. The CDR3 loop is CASSTREGREQFF. The CDR3 DNA reads TGTGCCAGCAGCACCCGGGAGGGGCGCGAGCAGTTCTTC.